One and the same sample provided the 5 T cell receptor beta chains below, sequenced in a study of blood T cell repertoires in COVID-19. Produced via immunoSEQ multiplex PCR; TCRdb's table is partial and in-frame only. The sample shows about 59,000 clones, roughly 84% of them seen only once. The specimen sequenced was peripheral blood. Receptors originate from a woman aged 70 to 79 with acute or convalescent COVID-19.

This sequence joins TRBV28 and TRBJ1-2; D unclear. CDR1 is MDHEN, CDR2 SYDVKM, per germline. The CDR3 is made up of 13 amino acids. Trimming took 8 bases from V and 1 from J, leaving 11 bases between them. CDR3 amino acids: CASARESNYGYTF. The CDR3 bases are TGTGCCAGCGCCCGAGAGAGTAACTATGGCTACACCTTC.

The chain recombines TRBV5-1 with TRBJ2-1, with a possible D match to TRBD2 (6 bases). Germline CDR1 and CDR2: SGHRS and YFSETQ. The V end lost 9 bases, the J end lost 11 bases, and 24 bases lay between the germline ends. There are 14 residues in the CDR3. In DNA form, the CDR3 reads TGCGCCACCTCCGGGGGAGATACGAAGAGTCAGCAGTTCTTC. Its translation: CATSGGDTKSQQFF.

J is TRBJ2-1 and V is TRBV7-8; TRBD1 matches at 12 bases. The CDR3 has 15 residues. After removal of 6 bases from V and 8 bases from J, the junction contained 8 bases not matched to a gene. Germline assignment: CDR1 SGHVS and CDR2 FQNEAQ. Here the CDR3 reads CASRTGTGGFYEQFF. The CDR3 bases are TGTGCCAGCAGGACCGGGACAGGGGGCTTCTATGAGCAGTTCTTC.

The chain recombines TRBV29-1 with TRBJ2-1, with 9 bases matching TRBD2. The CDR3 spans 15 residues. Trimming cost V 4 bases and J 6 bases; bases outside gene matches: 10. Per germline, CDR1 SQVTM and CDR2 ANQGSEA. CDR3 sequence: CSVGFRGLAFNEQFF. The CDR3 region has the DNA TGCAGCGTTGGGTTTCGGGGACTAGCTTTCAATGAGCAGTTCTTC.

V usage is TRBV4-1 and J usage is TRBJ2-2; the D gene is possibly TRBD2 (6 bases). The V end was cut by 6 bases, the J end by 0 bases, with 11 bases between. Germline CDR1 reads MGHRA; CDR2 reads YSYEKL. This CDR3 is 15 amino acids long. CDR3 sequence: CASRATGANTGELFF. The CDR3 nucleotides are TGCGCCAGCAGGGCAACGGGGGCGAACACCGGGGAGCTGTTTTTT.